This TCR beta chain was captured by sequencing in a study of blood T cell repertoires in COVID-19 (dated by TCRdb to the early 2020s). Regarding the research as a whole: Collaborator samples came from the United States, Italy and Spain and covered acute and convalescent phases of COVID-19. Subjects who had been exposed to COVID-19, were actively infected with it, or had recovered from it provided the deeply sampled blood TCRbeta repertoires that made up the dataset. The repertoires were made available in a free public database intended to serve as a resource for research on the immune response to SARS-CoV-2. Where available, HLA class I and class II types were taken from metadata supplied by the sample provider and were not determined by assay-based typing. Samples were obtained from the ongoing ImmuneRACE study (first 160 participants) and from about 1,300 subjects provided by 6 global collaborators. Sample metadata almost always included a de-identified subject ID, COVID-19 status, age in years and sex. The material from the prospective study consisted of cDNA or gDNA derived from T cells, B-cell-depleted T cells, or PBMCs. What the research found in general, with its limitations: The quantity of clinical and demographic metadata differed by source and by participant and was supplied without curation.

TCRbeta CDR3 regions were amplified from genomic DNA by means of the immunoSEQ Assay, a bias-controlled multiplex PCR. Concerning the study's data processing: Within the assay, amplification of reference gene primers was used to estimate how many nucleated cells each sample contained. To quantify the absolute abundance of each unique TCRbeta CDR3 rearrangement, sequence reads were collapsed and filtered. For each sample, productive Simpson clonality was calculated as the square root of Simpson's diversity index over productive rearrangements. TCRdb took over this immuneACCESS table, retaining in-frame rearrangements with V and J assigned. Such tables are incomplete; in checked studies, under half of the missing clones stem from an unresolved V gene, and the remainder is unexplained. V and J calls and clone size come straight from that table; D and trimming were deduced from the DNA. This sample lists about 200,000 clones; around 90% were detected once. The ten most abundant clones make up about 0.58% of the sample.

The collaborating institutions used their own protocols to collect whole blood in K2EDTA tubes. For TCRbeta analysis, collaborator samples were shipped as frozen whole blood, as isolated PBMCs, or as DNA extracted from either sample type. Ends trimmed: V by 5 bases, J by 5 bases; bases unmatched to a gene: 17. The germline V gene gives CDR1 as SNHLY and CDR2 as FYNNEI. The CDR3 measures 17 amino acids from cysteine to phenylalanine. Only the CDR3 part of the read is kept: 51 bases, read in frame from the first base. To note about this clone: This clone's antigen is unknown. There are no base qualities to consult, and no much larger clone falls within one base.

This TCR derives from a man aged 50 to 59 with acute or convalescent COVID-19. The rearrangement combines TRBV2 with TRBJ1-2; the central 7 bases match TRBD1. Source material: peripheral blood. Here the CDR3 is given as CASSQRFTGATIYGYTF. The base sequence is TGTGCCAGCAGTCAAAGATTTACAGGGGCGACCATATATGGCTACACCTTC.